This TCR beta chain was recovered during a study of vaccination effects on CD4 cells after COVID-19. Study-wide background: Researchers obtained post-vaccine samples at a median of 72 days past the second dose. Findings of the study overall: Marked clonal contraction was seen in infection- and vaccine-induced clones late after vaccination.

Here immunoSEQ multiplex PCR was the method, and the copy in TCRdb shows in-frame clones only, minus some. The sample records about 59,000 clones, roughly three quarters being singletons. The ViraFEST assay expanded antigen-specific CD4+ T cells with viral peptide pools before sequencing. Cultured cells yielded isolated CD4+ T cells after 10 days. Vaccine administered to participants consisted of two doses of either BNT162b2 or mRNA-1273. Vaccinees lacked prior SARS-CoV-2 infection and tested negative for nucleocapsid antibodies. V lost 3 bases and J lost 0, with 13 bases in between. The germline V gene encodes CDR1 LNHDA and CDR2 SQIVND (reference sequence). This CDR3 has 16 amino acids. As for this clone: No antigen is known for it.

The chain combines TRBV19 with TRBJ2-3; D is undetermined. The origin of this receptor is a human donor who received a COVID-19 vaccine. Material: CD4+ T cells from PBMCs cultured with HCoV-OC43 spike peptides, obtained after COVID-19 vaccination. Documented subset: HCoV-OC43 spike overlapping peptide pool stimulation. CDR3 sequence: CASSIGPVYSTDTQYF. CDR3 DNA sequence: TGTGCCAGTAGTATTGGTCCGGTCTACAGCACAGATACGCAGTATTTT. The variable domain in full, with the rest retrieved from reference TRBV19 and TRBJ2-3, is DGGITQSPKYLFRKEGQNVTLSCEQNLNHDAMYWYRQDPGQGLRLIYYSQIVNDFQKGDIAEGYSVSREKKESFPLTVTSAQKNPTAFYLCASSIGPVYSTDTQYFGPGTRLTVL.